A single sample gave rise to the 3 T cell receptor beta chains below, sequenced in a study of a mutant IDH1 vaccine in newly diagnosed glioma. The antigens for these receptors are not known. Measured with immunoSEQ multiplex PCR; TCRdb has only the in-frame clones, and not every one. The sample holds roughly 54,000 clones; 81% are singletons and the top ten take under 3.5%. As for time point: week 5, during vaccination. Vaccination comprised doses that each held 300 ug of mutant IDH1 20-mer peptide, plus topical imiquimod. This material consisted of PBMCs, taken from a glioma patient whose treatment included an IDH1 peptide vaccine. These receptors all come from a man between 25 and 39 years old with glioma.

The chain uses TRBV10-2 and TRBJ2-5; 11 bases match TRBD1. J was trimmed by 4 bases and V by 9 bases; bases with no gene match: 4. This CDR3 region has 13 residues. The V gene's germline CDR1 is WSHSY and CDR2 SAAADI. The CDR3 here is CASGQGAGETQYF. The CDR3 nucleotides are TGCGCCAGTGGACAGGGGGCGGGAGAGACCCAGTACTTC.

V gene TRBV16 combines with J gene TRBJ1-2; 9 bases are a match to TRBD1. V gave up 4 bases and J gave up 3 bases; unmatched junction bases: 6. Germline lookup yields CDR1 KGHSY and CDR2 FQNENV. CDR3 size: 15 residues. CDR3 coding DNA: TGTGCCAGCAGCCTAGGACAGGGGAGGTACTATGGCTACACCTTC. It is translated as CASSLGQGRYYGYTF.

The V gene is TRBV5-4, the J gene TRBJ2-5; 8 nucleotides agree with TRBD1. Germline trimming cut 4 bases from V and 5 bases from J; bases unmatched to any gene: 7. Germline V CDR1 and CDR2: SGHNT, YYREEE (reference sequence). The CDR3 loop spans 14 amino acids. CDR3 region: CASSDWTGKETQYF. In DNA form, the CDR3 reads TGTGCCAGCAGCGATTGGACAGGGAAGGAGACCCAGTACTTC.